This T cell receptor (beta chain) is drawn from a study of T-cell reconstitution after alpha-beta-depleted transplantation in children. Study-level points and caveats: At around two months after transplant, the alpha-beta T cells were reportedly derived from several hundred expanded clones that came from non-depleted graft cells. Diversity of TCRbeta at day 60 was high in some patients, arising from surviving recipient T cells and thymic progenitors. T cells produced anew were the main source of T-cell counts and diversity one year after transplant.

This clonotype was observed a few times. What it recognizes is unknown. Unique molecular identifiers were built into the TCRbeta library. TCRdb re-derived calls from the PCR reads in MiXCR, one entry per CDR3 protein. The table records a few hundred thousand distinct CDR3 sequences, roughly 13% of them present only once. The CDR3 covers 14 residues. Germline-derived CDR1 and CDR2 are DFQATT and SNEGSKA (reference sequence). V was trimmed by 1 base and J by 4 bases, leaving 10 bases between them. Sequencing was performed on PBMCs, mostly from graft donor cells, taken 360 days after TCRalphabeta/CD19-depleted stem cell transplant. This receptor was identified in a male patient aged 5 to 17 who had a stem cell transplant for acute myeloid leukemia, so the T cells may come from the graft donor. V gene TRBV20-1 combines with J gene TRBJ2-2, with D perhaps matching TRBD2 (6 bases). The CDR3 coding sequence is TGCAGTGCTAGAGCAGGAGGGTCCACCGGGGAGCTGTTTTTT. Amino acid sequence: CSARAGGSTGELFF.